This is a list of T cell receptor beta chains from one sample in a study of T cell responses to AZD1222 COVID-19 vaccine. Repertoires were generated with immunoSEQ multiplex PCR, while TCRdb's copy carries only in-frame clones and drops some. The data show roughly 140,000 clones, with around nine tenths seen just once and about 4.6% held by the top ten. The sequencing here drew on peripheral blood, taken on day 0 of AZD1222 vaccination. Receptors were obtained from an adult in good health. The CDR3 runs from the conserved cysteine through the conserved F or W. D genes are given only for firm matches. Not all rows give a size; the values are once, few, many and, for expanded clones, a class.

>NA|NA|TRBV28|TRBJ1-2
TGTGCCAGCAGTTTGGGTTCAGCGGGCCAGTGGGACTATGGCTACACCTTC
CASSLGSAGQWDYGYTF
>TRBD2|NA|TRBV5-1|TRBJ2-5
TGCGCCAGCAGCCTCGCAGCGGGAGGAGAAGAGACCCAGTACTTC
CASSLAAGGEETQYF
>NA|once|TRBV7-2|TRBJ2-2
TGTGCCAGCAGCTCCCTTTCGACCGGGGAGCTGTTTTTT
CASSSLSTGELFF
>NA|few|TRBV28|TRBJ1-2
TGTGCCAGCAGTTTAGGCCCCCCGGAGATGTATGGCTACACCTTC
CASSLGPPEMYGYTF
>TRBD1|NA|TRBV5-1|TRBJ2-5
TGCGCCAGCAGCTTGTCGGACAGGCACCAAGAGACCCAGTACTTC
CASSLSDRHQETQYF
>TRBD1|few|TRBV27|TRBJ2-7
TGTGCCAGCAGTTTGTTGATAGGGGGCGCCTACGAGCAGTACTTC
CASSLLIGGAYEQYF
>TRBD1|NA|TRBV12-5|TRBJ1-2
TGTGCTAGTGCCCTGTCAGAGGGGGCCGGCTATGGCTACACCTTC
CASALSEGAGYGYTF
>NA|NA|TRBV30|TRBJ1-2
TGTGCCTGGAAGCCAGGGAGTAGTCGTGGCTACACCTTC
CAWKPGSSRGYTF
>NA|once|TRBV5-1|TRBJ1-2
TGCGCCAGCAGTCGGATCGGGGTAATAGAGGGGTACACCTTC
CASSRIGVIEGYTF
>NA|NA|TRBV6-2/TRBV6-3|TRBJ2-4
TGTGCCAGCAGTGAGGACCCGGGAGCTCTGCTTTTAGCCAAAAACATTCAGTACTTC
CASSEDPGALLLAKNIQYF
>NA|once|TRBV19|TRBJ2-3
TGTGCCAGTAAGGCACGGAGCACAGATACGCAGTATTTT
CASKARSTDTQYF
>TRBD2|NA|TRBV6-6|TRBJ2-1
TGTGCCAGCAGTTACGCCCTAGCGGCCCTCTACAATGAGCAGTTCTTC
CASSYALAALYNEQFF